This T cell receptor beta chain came from a study of blood T cell repertoires in COVID-19. Study context: Collection of acute and convalescent COVID-19 samples took place in the United States, Italy and Spain.

Study processing details: From reference gene primer amplification, estimates of nucleated cell counts were derived. The protocol was immunoSEQ multiplex PCR, while the TCRdb copy is restricted to in-frame clones and leaves out a portion. That table supplies the V and J calls and clone size; D and trimming were determined from the DNA. The table lists some 270,000 clones, approximately 88% of them singletons. CDR3 size: 13 residues. The germline gives CDR1 LNHDA, CDR2 SQIVND (reference sequence). The germline V and J ends were trimmed by 3 bases and 10 bases, with 10 bases remaining between them. This TCR was recovered from a woman between 40 and 50 years old who had been exposed to COVID-19. The sample was PBMCs or T cells enriched from blood (not recorded which). The chain uses TRBV19 and TRBJ1-6; D not certain. The CDR3 coding sequence is TGTGCCAGTAGTATCAAGGGAGAGTCACCCCTCCACTTT. It codes for CASSIKGESPLHF.